The 5 T cell receptor beta chains reported below all come from one sample, sequenced in a study of blood T cells in healthy people across ages. It was with a sample-barcoded 5' primer and a J-beta primer mix that a second PCR of roughly 7 to 12 cycles was run. TCRdb reanalysed the 5' RACE reads using MiXCR and keeps one entry per CDR3 protein. Counted here are 700,000 to 900,000 distinct CDR3 sequences, roughly 24% occurring once; the ten biggest clones make up 3%. This same sample was also taken into another study, of T cells of mothers and their children.

The sequenced material came from blood. These receptor sequences come from a boy aged 5-17 years in good health.

This clonotype was seen a few times. The chain employs TRBV5-1 and TRBJ2-5, with TRBD2 identical over 7 bases. The DNA end lines up better with TRBJ2-7; the J call may be wrong. Germline V gene data show CDR1 as SGHRS and CDR2 as YFSETQ. This CDR3 is built from 16 residues. The DNA of the CDR3 is TGCGCCAGCAGCTCTACCAGCGGGGTGAGCTCCTACGAGCAGTACTTC. This translates into CASSSTSGVSSYEQYF.

This clonotype was detected only a few times. The genes are TRBV12-3 or TRBV12-4 and TRBJ2-5, with 9 nucleotides matching TRBD2. The CDR3 length is 16 residues. V shed 5 bases, J shed 2 bases, and the junction held 9 bases outside the gene matches. The CDR3 DNA sequence: TGTGCCAGCAGTCCGATAGCGGGGGCAAGGCAAGAGACCCAGTACTTC. It yields the protein CASSPIAGARQETQYF.

The V call is TRBV9, the J call TRBJ1-1; D is perhaps TRBD1 (5 bases). The V gene's germline CDR1 is SGDLS and CDR2 YYNGEE. This CDR3 is 15 amino acids long. Trimming shortened V by 3 bases and J by 5 bases, and 17 bases separated the two germline ends. DNA of the CDR3: TGTGCCAGCAGCGCCGGGGGTCATATAAGGACTGAAGCTTTCTTT. It codes for CASSAGGHIRTEAFF.

This chain joins TRBV2 and TRBJ2-3, with 11 bases identical to TRBD2. V was pared by 6 bases and J by 6 bases, with 11 bases of the junction left unmatched. CDR1 and CDR2 from the germline V gene are SNHLY and FYNNEI. CDR3 length: 16 residues. The CDR3 is CASSAILAGGRDTQYF. DNA for the CDR3: TGTGCCAGCAGCGCAATTCTAGCGGGGGGTAGGGATACGCAGTATTTT.

The chain links TRBV27 to TRBJ2-7; tentative D call: TRBD1 (7 bases). CDR1 and CDR2 (germline): MNHEY, SMNVEV (reference sequence). The CDR3 length is 16 residues. V lost 0 bases to trimming and J lost 3 bases, with 15 bases between them. This chain's CDR3 is CASSLSGRGAHYEQYF. The CDR3 DNA follows: TGTGCCAGCAGTTTATCGGGCAGGGGGGCCCACTACGAGCAGTACTTC.